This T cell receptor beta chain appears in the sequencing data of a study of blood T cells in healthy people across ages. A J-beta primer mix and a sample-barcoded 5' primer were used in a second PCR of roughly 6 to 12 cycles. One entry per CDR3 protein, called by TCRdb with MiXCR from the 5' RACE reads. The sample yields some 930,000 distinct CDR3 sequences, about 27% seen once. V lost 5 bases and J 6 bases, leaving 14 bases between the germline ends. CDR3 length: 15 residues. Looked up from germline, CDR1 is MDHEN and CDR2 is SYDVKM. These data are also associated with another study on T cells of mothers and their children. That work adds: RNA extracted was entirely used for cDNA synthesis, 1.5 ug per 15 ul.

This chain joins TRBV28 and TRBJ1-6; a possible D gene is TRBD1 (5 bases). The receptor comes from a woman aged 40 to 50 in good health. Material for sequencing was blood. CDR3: CASSPPPGGNSPLHF. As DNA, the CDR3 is TGTGCCAGCAGTCCACCACCGGGGGGTAATTCACCCCTCCACTTT.